This T cell receptor (beta chain) was sequenced during a study of shared clonotypes between healthy human individuals. V was clipped by 2 bases and J by 0 bases, with 11 bases between them. The CDR3 is made up of 16 amino acids. The germline gives CDR1 PRHDT, CDR2 FYEKMQ (reference sequence). Study observations and caveats: The low donor count limited represented genetic and exposure-history diversity.

The assay was immunoSEQ multiplex PCR, and TCRdb's table has in-frame clones only and misses some. The sample records about 680,000 clones, around 72% being singletons. This clone was recorded only once. Its specificity is not known. Sequencing was done on a sample of memory CD4+ T cells sorted from blood. Indicated subset: CD45RA-negative fraction. The V call is TRBV13, the J call TRBJ2-4; D unclear. This receptor was obtained from a woman aged 25 to 45 in good health. The CDR3 DNA is TGTGCCAGCAGCTTACTAGGGTTACTAGCCAAAAACATTCAGTACTTC. This codes for CASSLLGLLAKNIQYF.